This record concerns one TCR beta chain sequence. Its antigen is unknown. The record originates from a study of PD-1 blockade in classical Hodgkin lymphoma. Noted time point: newly diagnosed, previously untreated cHL patient sample. The method was immunoSEQ multiplex PCR; TCRdb's version includes in-frame clones alone and lacks a portion of them. The repertoire holds about 17,000 clones, with about 85% as singletons. This CDR3 has 18 amino acids. CDR1 and CDR2 from the germline V gene are SQVTM and ANQGSEA. Trimming removed 6 bases from V and 0 bases from J, with 26 bases in between. Findings of the study overall: It was reported that newly diagnosed patients had less baseline TCR diversity than healthy donors.

This receptor was taken from a human donor with classical Hodgkin lymphoma. The chain links TRBV29-1 to TRBJ1-1; TRBD1 might be the D (5 bases). The sequenced sample was peripheral blood mononuclear cells (PBMCs). CDR3 in DNA: TGCAGCGTCCTCGGGGAGGCAATCGGGACCTTTATGAACACTGAAGCTTTCTTT. Its translation is CSVLGEAIGTFMNTEAFF.